Shown below are 28 T cell receptor beta chains from a single sample sequenced in a study of cytomegalovirus exposure and HLA in healthy donors. The study ran its PCR with 60 Vbeta and 13 Jbeta primers. Here immunoSEQ multiplex PCR was the method, and the copy in TCRdb shows in-frame clones only, minus some. In the table there are 130,000 to 150,000 clones, around 73% of which are singletons. Sequenced: PBMCs. All receptors come from a woman aged 18-29 years in good health and CMV-seronegative.

The chain combines TRBV6-6 with TRBJ1-5, with no clear D. V lost 2 bases and J 3 bases, leaving 11 bases between the germline ends. CDR3 size: 15 residues. CDR1 MNHNY and CDR2 SVGAGI come from the germline V gene (reference sequence). CDR3 DNA: TGTGCCAGCAGTTACGACTTGCAGTTCAATCAGCCCCAGCATTTT. Amino acid sequence: CASSYDLQFNQPQHF.

The rearrangement joins TRBV5-6 to TRBJ1-2, with D unclear. V dropped 2 bases and J dropped 2 bases, with 10 bases sitting between them. Germline V gene lookup returns CDR1 SGHDT and CDR2 YYEEEE. The CDR3 length is 14 residues. This CDR3 reads CASSFAGINYGYTF. In nucleotides, the CDR3 is TGTGCCAGCAGCTTCGCGGGGATCAACTATGGCTACACCTTC.

Only a few counts were recorded for this clone. The gene calls are TRBV27 and TRBJ1-6; D might be TRBD1 (5 bases). CDR1 is MNHEY, CDR2 SMNVEV, per germline (reference sequence). The CDR3 has 19 amino acids. V was clipped by 3 bases and J by 5 bases, with 23 bases between them. The CDR3 DNA is TGTGCCAGCAGTTTGTCGACAGTAGGTCGGGTGGGGAATAATTCACCCCTCCACTTT. Protein product: CASSLSTVGRVGNNSPLHF.

This chain uses TRBV11-3 with TRBJ1-1, with D possibly matching TRBD1 (5 bases). Germline V CDR1 and CDR2: SGHNT, YENEEA. The CDR3 runs to 14 residues. Trimming left V 2 bases short and J 1 base short, with 8 bases between. The DNA of the CDR3 is TGTGCCAGCAGCTTACGGGGGACGAACACTGAAGCTTTCTTT. Residues: CASSLRGTNTEAFF.

CDR3 protein: CATSRVDYSPLHF. The CDR3 nucleotides are TGTGCCACCAGCAGAGTCGACTATTCACCCCTCCACTTT. The V gene is TRBV15, the J gene TRBJ1-6; no clear D. V lost 1 base, J lost 8 bases, and 6 bases lay in between. Germline V lookup: CDR1 LNHNV, CDR2 YYDKDF (reference sequence). CDR3 length equals 13 residues.

In this sample, this clone turned up a few times. The chain has TRBV5-1 and TRBJ2-3, with TRBD2 matching over 8 bases. Per the germline V gene, CDR1 is SGHRS and CDR2 is YFSETQ. This CDR3 contains 14 residues. V gave up 0 bases and J gave up 6 bases; unmatched junction bases: 3. The CDR3 DNA reads TGCGCCAGCAGCTTGGCTAGCGGGTTCGATACGCAGTATTTT. Protein: CASSLASGFDTQYF.

In DNA form, the CDR3 reads TGTGCCAGTAGTAGTCAGGGGGCTTATACTGAAGCTTTCTTT. Residues: CASSSQGAYTEAFF. The chain carries TRBV19 and TRBJ1-1; TRBD1 agrees at 8 bases. Germline CDR1 and CDR2: LNHDA and SQIVND (reference sequence). The trim removed 4 bases at V and 5 bases at J, leaving 6 bases unmatched. This CDR3 region has 14 residues.

The rearrangement uses TRBV19 and TRBJ1-2; D unclear. The CDR3 length is 15 residues. Between the trimmed V and J ends, which lost 3 bases and 4 bases, there was a span of 15 bases. Germline values: CDR1 LNHDA, CDR2 SQIVND (reference sequence). DNA of the CDR3: TGTGCCAGTAGTATCGGAGGGAGGAAGAGCTATGGCTACACCTTC. Protein sequence: CASSIGGRKSYGYTF.

This rearrangement joins TRBV6-4 to TRBJ1-2; 10 nucleotides match TRBD1. V lost 6 bases, J lost 8 bases, and 6 bases stayed unmatched. Germline V CDR1 and CDR2: MRHNA, SNTAGT. There are 13 residues in the CDR3. CDR3 in DNA: TGTGCCAGCAGGGCCGGGACAGGGGACGGCTACACCTTC. Residues: CASRAGTGDGYTF.

The sample holds one count of this clone. This chain uses TRBV27 with TRBJ1-2, with D perhaps matching TRBD1 (6 bases). The CDR3 sequence is 14 residues long. In germline, CDR1 is MNHEY, CDR2 SMNVEV (reference sequence). The germline V and J ends were trimmed by 6 bases and 1 base, with 12 bases remaining between them. The CDR3 sequence is CASSSIRGNYGYTF. In nucleotides, the CDR3 is TGTGCCAGCAGCTCGATCAGGGGTAACTATGGCTACACCTTC.

CDR3 bases: TGTGCCAGCAGCCTCCAGGGGGGTTCCAATGAAAAACTGTTTTTT. It translates to CASSLQGGSNEKLFF. This chain links TRBV7-3 with TRBJ1-4; 7 positions match TRBD1. The V and J ends lost 5 bases and 5 bases, in that order; junction bases with no gene match: 8. The CDR3 is 15 residues long. Germline loops: CDR1 SGHTA, CDR2 FQGTGA.

The genes are TRBV28 and TRBJ2-1; D possibly corresponds to TRBD1 (6 bases). Trimming pared 5 bases from V and 2 bases from J, leaving 13 bases between. Germline V gene sequence: CDR1 MDHEN, CDR2 SYDVKM. The CDR3 length is 15 residues. CDR3 sequence reads: CASSIQGQPYNEQFF. CDR3 DNA sequence: TGTGCCAGCAGTATACAGGGTCAACCCTACAATGAGCAGTTCTTC. Looking up the rest from reference TRBV28 and TRBJ2-1 gives the full variable domain: DVKVTQSSRYLVKRTGEKVFLECVQDMDHENMFWYRQDPGLGLRLIYFSYDVKMKEKGDIPEGYSVSREKKERFSLILESASTNQTSMYLCASSIQGQPYNEQFFGPGTRLTVL.

The CDR3 sequence: CSVEDEVAEAFF. CDR3 in DNA: TGCAGCGTTGAAGATGAGGTAGCTGAAGCTTTCTTT. V and J are TRBV29-1 and TRBJ1-1; D is unresolved. Trimming stripped 0 bases from V and 6 bases from J, with 8 bases between. There are 12 residues in the CDR3. Germline CDR1 reads SQVTM; CDR2 reads ANQGSEA.

The sample holds a few counts of this clone. This rearrangement joins TRBV25-1 to TRBJ2-1, with 7 bases fitting TRBD2. Germline lookup yields CDR1 MGHDK and CDR2 SYGVNS. CDR3 length: 17 amino acids. V lost 4 bases to trimming and J lost 10 bases; unmatched junction nucleotides: 19. As DNA, the CDR3 is TGTGCCAGCAGTGGAGGAGCGGGGTGGGAGGGTCGCGGGGAGCAGTTCTTC. Its translation: CASSGGAGWEGRGEQFF. Full variable domain (missing parts from reference TRBV25-1 and TRBJ2-1): EADIYQTPRYLVIGTGKKITLECSQTMGHDKMYWYQQDPGMELHLIHYSYGVNSTEKGDLSSESTVSRIRTEHFPLTLESARPSHTSQYLCASSGGAGWEGRGEQFFGPGTRLTVL.

V is TRBV6-6 and J is TRBJ2-1; 11 bases are shared with TRBD1. Unmatched junction bases numbered 6, after V lost 6 bases and J lost 8 bases. Germline CDR1 reads MNHNY; CDR2 reads SVGAGI (reference sequence). The CDR3 covers 14 residues. DNA for the CDR3: TGTGCCAGCAGCCTGGACAGGGGGCTCGATGAGCAGTTCTTC. Its translation is CASSLDRGLDEQFF.

In DNA, the CDR3 is TGTGCCACCAGCAGTTCCAGGACTAGCGGGAGGGGTGAGCAGTTCTTC. Translating it yields CATSSSRTSGRGEQFF. The rearrangement uses TRBV15 and TRBJ2-1; 15 nucleotides match TRBD2. The ends lost 3 bases at V and 9 bases at J; junction bases unmatched: 6. The CDR3 spans 16 residues. Germline V gene sequence: CDR1 LNHNV, CDR2 YYDKDF (reference sequence).

The CDR3 sequence: CASSVGDGHAYEQYV. The CDR3 DNA is TGTGCCAGCAGCGTAGGAGACGGACATGCCTACGAGCAGTACGTC. This chain connects TRBV9 to TRBJ2-7; weak D call: TRBD1 (5 bases). Germline V lookup: CDR1 SGDLS, CDR2 YYNGEE. The CDR3 consists of 15 residues. Between the trimmed V and J ends, which lost 0 bases and 2 bases, there was a span of 12 bases.

The rearrangement links TRBV18 to TRBJ1-4, with no clear D. Germline CDR1 is KGHSH and CDR2 is LQKENI. CDR3 length: 14 residues. Trimming pared 3 bases from V and 8 bases from J, leaving 13 bases between. CDR3 coding DNA: TGTGCCAGCTCACCCGGAGGCCTAGCGGAAAAACTGTTTTTT. It encodes CASSPGGLAEKLFF. Full variable domain (outside the CDR3, taken from reference TRBV18 and TRBJ1-4): NAGVMQNPRHLVRRRGQEARLRCSPMKGHSHVYWYRQLPEEGLKFMVYLQKENIIDESGMPKERFSAEFPKEGPSILRIQQVVRGDSAAYFCASSPGGLAEKLFFGSGTQLSVL.

This clone was seen more than once but under ten times. CDR3 amino acids: CASSRTGGNEQYF. CDR3 nucleotide sequence: TGTGCCAGCAGCCGGACAGGGGGCAACGAGCAGTACTTC. V is TRBV11-2 and J is TRBJ2-7; 11 bases match TRBD1. V gave up 5 bases and J gave up 5 bases; unmatched junction bases: 2. Germline V gene data show CDR1 as SGHAT and CDR2 as FQNNGV. The CDR3 has 13 residues.

This clone was observed once. The chain combines TRBV25-1 with TRBJ2-7; TRBD2 is a possible D gene (6 bases). Germline-derived CDR1 and CDR2 are MGHDK and SYGVNS. CDR3 size: 11 residues. V was clipped by 5 bases and J by 7 bases, with 9 bases between them. CDR3: CASSKRGEQYV. CDR3 sequence (DNA): TGTGCCAGCAGTAAACGGGGGGAGCAGTACGTC.

Only a few counts were recorded for this clone. The rearrangement joins TRBV4-1 to TRBJ2-3; 7 nucleotides agree with TRBD2. The germline V gene has CDR1 MGHRA and CDR2 YSYEKL. V shed 4 bases and J 0 bases; nucleotides not matched to a gene: 4. There are 15 residues in the CDR3. CDR3 sequence (DNA): TGCGCCAGCAGCCCAGGAGCGGGGAGCACAGATACGCAGTATTTT. Residues: CASSPGAGSTDTQYF.

V gene TRBV5-6 combines with J gene TRBJ1-3, with TRBD1 as a possible D gene (6 bases). Trimming stripped 4 bases from V and 5 bases from J, with 22 bases between. Looked up from germline, CDR1 is SGHDT and CDR2 is YYEEEE. This CDR3 contains 17 residues. The CDR3 region is CASSLGAAKGVRNTIYF. The CDR3 bases are TGTGCCAGCAGCCTCGGGGCCGCAAAGGGGGTGAGAAACACCATATATTTT.

A few counts support this clone. The chain uses TRBV5-1 and TRBJ1-1; 7 bases are shared with TRBD1. The V and J ends lost 3 bases and 0 bases, in that order; junction bases with no gene match: 2. This CDR3 comprises 14 residues. Germline V gene sequence: CDR1 SGHRS, CDR2 YFSETQ. CDR3 coding DNA: TGCGCCAGCAGCTCGACAGGGATGAACACTGAAGCTTTCTTT. This encodes CASSSTGMNTEAFF.

The rearrangement joins TRBV4-3 to TRBJ1-1, with 7 nucleotides matching TRBD1. The germline CDR1 and CDR2 sequences are LGHNA and YSLEER. After removal of 5 bases from V and 2 bases from J, the junction contained 8 bases not matched to a gene. This CDR3 is 15 amino acids long. The CDR3: CASSSRQGPNTEAFF. The DNA of the CDR3 is TGCGCCAGCAGCTCCAGACAGGGCCCTAACACTGAAGCTTTCTTT.

The rearrangement joins TRBV7-9 to TRBJ2-1, with no clear D. In germline, CDR1 is SEHNR, CDR2 FQNEAQ (reference sequence). The CDR3 totals 13 residues. Deletions cut 1 base from V and 6 bases from J, with 7 bases between. The CDR3 DNA reads as TGTGCCAGCAGCTTAGGCGCCTCCAATGAGCAGTTCTTC. Amino acid sequence: CASSLGASNEQFF. Full variable domain (outside the CDR3, taken from reference TRBV7-9 and TRBJ2-1): DTGVSQNPRHKITKRGQNVTFRCDPISEHNRLYWYRQTLGQGPEFLTYFQNEAQLEKSRLLSDRFSAERPKGSFSTLEIQRTEQGDSAMYLCASSLGASNEQFFGPGTRLTVL.

The rearrangement uses TRBV2 and TRBJ1-6; D is unresolved. The CDR3 contains 14 residues. In germline, CDR1 is SNHLY, CDR2 FYNNEI. The V end lost 3 bases, the J end lost 4 bases, and 7 bases lay between the germline ends. The chain's CDR3 is CASSELAYNSPLHF. The CDR3 region has the DNA TGTGCCAGCAGTGAGTTAGCGTATAATTCACCCCTCCACTTT.

This chain uses TRBV6-6 with TRBJ1-1; TRBD1 matches 9 bases. V lost 5 bases, J lost 4 bases, and 8 bases stayed unmatched. Per the germline V gene, CDR1 is MNHNY and CDR2 is SVGAGI (reference sequence). CDR3 length equals 15 residues. CDR3 nucleotides: TGTGCCAGCAGTCCCAGGGACAGGGAGGGCACTGAAGCTTTCTTT. It codes for CASSPRDREGTEAFF.

The CDR3 region has the DNA TGTGCCAGCAGCCTTACAGGGGTCGGTGGCTACACCTTC. It yields the protein CASSLTGVGGYTF. The rearrangement links TRBV7-9 to TRBJ1-2; 7 bases line up with TRBD1. This CDR3 has 13 amino acids. CDR1 and CDR2 (germline): SEHNR, FQNEAQ (reference sequence). J gave up 7 bases and V 5 bases, and 7 bases lay outside the gene matches.